This TCR beta chain was identified in a study of human T cells and chemical hapten exposure. This CDR3 is built from 13 residues. V was shortened by 3 bases and J by 3 bases, with 7 bases between the two germline ends. Germline CDR1 MNHEY, CDR2 SVGEGT. For this clonotype: Its specificity is unknown.

Study-wide points: While controls formed fewer of them, expanded TCRs formed significantly more large CDR3 similarity clusters.

MiXCR, run by TCRdb on the RACE reads, gives a single entry per CDR3 protein. Of approximately 90,000 distinct CDR3 sequences in the sample, about 10% were seen once. The time point denotes: patch test 1, 2 weeks after DPC sensitization. Indicated treatment: therapeutic diphenylcyclopropenone sensitization with weekly scalp DPC. Prior to each patch test being applied, blood was drawn. Specimen: whole blood, collected in connection with sensitization to the hapten diphenylcyclopropenone (DPC). The chain uses TRBV6-2 or TRBV6-3 and TRBJ2-3, with D unresolved. The receptor was isolated from a man aged 40-55 years with alopecia areata. Some clones in this sample may be carry-over from other donors' samples. The CDR3 DNA reads as TGTGCCAGCAGTTATACCGCAACAGATACGCAGTATTTT. The encoded protein is CASSYTATDTQYF.